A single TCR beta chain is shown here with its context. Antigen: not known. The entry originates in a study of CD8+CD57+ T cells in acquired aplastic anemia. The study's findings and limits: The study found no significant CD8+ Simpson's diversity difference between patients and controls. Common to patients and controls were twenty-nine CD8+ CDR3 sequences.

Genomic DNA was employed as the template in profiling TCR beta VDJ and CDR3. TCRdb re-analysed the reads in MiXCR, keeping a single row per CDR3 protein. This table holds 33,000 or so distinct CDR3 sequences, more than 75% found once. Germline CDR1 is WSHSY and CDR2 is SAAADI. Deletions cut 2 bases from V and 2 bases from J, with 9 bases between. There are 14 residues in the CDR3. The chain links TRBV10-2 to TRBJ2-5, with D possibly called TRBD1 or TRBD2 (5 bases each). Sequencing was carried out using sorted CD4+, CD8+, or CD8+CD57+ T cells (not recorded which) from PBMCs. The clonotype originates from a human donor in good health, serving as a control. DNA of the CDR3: TGCGCCAGCAGTGAGATTGGGGGACAAGAGACCCAGTACTTC. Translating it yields CASSEIGGQETQYF.